This passage covers 17 T cell receptor beta chains from one sample sequenced in a study of siplizumab effects on memory and regulatory T cells. Generated by immunoSEQ multiplex PCR, the TCRdb table keeps only in-frame clones and is missing some. The data contain approximately 50,000 clones, about 94% of them singletons. The sample consisted of CD8+ T cells sorted from blood. These receptors were taken from a human donor in good health.

The chain uses TRBV4-1 and TRBJ2-5, with 12 bases identical to TRBD2. J was trimmed by 5 bases and V by 4 bases; bases with no gene match: 14. The germline V gene has CDR1 MGHRA and CDR2 YSYEKL. The CDR3 is made up of 18 amino acids. CDR3 coding DNA: TGCGCCAGCAGCCGGAAAGTTGTCCTAGCGGGAGGGAGGGAGACCCAGTACTTC. This translates into CASSRKVVLAGGRETQYF.

This chain connects TRBV15 to TRBJ2-7; 8 bases map to TRBD2. The trim removed 5 bases at V and 13 bases at J, leaving 13 bases unmatched. The CDR3 spans 13 residues. CDR1 and CDR2 from the germline V gene are LNHNV and YYDKDF (reference sequence). The CDR3 reads CATSGRLASERYF. CDR3 DNA sequence: TGTGCCACCAGCGGAAGACTAGCGTCCGAGCGATACTTC.

Only one count was recorded for this clone. This chain links TRBV6-1 with TRBJ1-1; 9 bases line up with TRBD1. The CDR3 totals 13 residues. J gave up 5 bases and V 6 bases, and 4 bases lay outside the gene matches. CDR1 and CDR2 from the germline V gene are MNHNS and SASEGT. The CDR3: CASRTGGVTEAFF. CDR3 bases: TGTGCCAGCAGGACAGGGGGGGTGACTGAAGCTTTCTTT.

CDR3 DNA: TGTGCCAGCAGCTTACCGGTGGAAAGCCAAGAGACCCAGTACTTC. It is translated as CASSLPVESQETQYF. The chain has TRBV11-2 and TRBJ2-5; D not certain. The CDR3 runs to 15 residues. Trimming shortened V by 2 bases and J by 1 base, and 11 bases separated the two germline ends. Per the germline V gene, CDR1 is SGHAT and CDR2 is FQNNGV. The full variable domain, rest sourced from reference TRBV11-2 and TRBJ2-5, is EAGVAQSPRYKIIEKRQSVAFWCNPISGHATLYWYQQILGQGPKLLIQFQNNGVVDDSQLPKDRFSAERLKGVDSTLKIQPAKLEDSAVYLCASSLPVESQETQYFGPGTRLLVL.

The chain is built from TRBV9 and TRBJ2-7; no definite D call. Trimming removed 0 bases from V and 1 base from J, with 11 bases in between. This CDR3 is built from 15 residues. Germline assignment: CDR1 SGDLS and CDR2 YYNGEE. The CDR3: CASSVGALVSYEQYF. For the CDR3, the DNA is TGTGCCAGCAGCGTAGGAGCCCTGGTATCCTACGAGCAGTACTTC.

The rearrangement joins TRBV4-1 to TRBJ1-5; 7 nucleotides line up with TRBD1. Germline values: CDR1 MGHRA, CDR2 YSYEKL. The CDR3 runs 16 residues. The ends lost 3 bases at V and 5 bases at J; junction bases unmatched: 10. CDR3 DNA: TGCGCCAGCAGCCAGGGGTTGACAGGGAGGGATCAGCCCCAGCATTTT. Translation: CASSQGLTGRDQPQHF.

CDR3 coding DNA: TGTGCCAGAGAAGCGGGGTGGGGAGAGACCCAGTACTTC. Its protein product is CAREAGWGETQYF. The gene calls are TRBV2 and TRBJ2-5; 7 positions match TRBD2. After removal of 9 bases from V and 4 bases from J, the junction contained 8 bases not matched to a gene. The CDR3 is 13 amino acids. Germline V gene lookup returns CDR1 SNHLY and CDR2 FYNNEI.

This chain joins TRBV7-6 and TRBJ2-4; D not certain. Germline V gene sequence: CDR1 SGHVS, CDR2 FNYEAQ. The germline V and J ends were trimmed by 3 bases and 6 bases, with 12 bases remaining between them. This CDR3 comprises 14 residues. This chain's CDR3 is CASSLVAYGNIQYF. The CDR3, as DNA: TGTGCCAGCAGCTTGGTCGCTTATGGAAACATTCAGTACTTC.

The chain is built from TRBV7-2 and TRBJ1-5; no clear D gene. Germline V gene data show CDR1 as SGHTA and CDR2 as FQGNSA. The V gene lost 1 base and the J gene lost 0 bases, with 13 bases spanning the gap. This CDR3 has 17 amino acids. The CDR3 reads CASSLVGQVYSNQPQHF. The CDR3 DNA sequence: TGTGCCAGCAGCTTAGTTGGCCAGGTGTATAGCAATCAGCCCCAGCATTTT.

The chain recombines TRBV6-1 with TRBJ2-2; 8 bases align to TRBD1. This CDR3 has 15 amino acids. Trimming at V came to 5 bases and at J to 8 bases, leaving 10 bases not matched to a gene. Germline lookup yields CDR1 MNHNS and CDR2 SASEGT. The DNA of the CDR3 is TGTGCCAGCAGTTTGGCCAGGGGGCTCGGTGGGGAGCTGTTTTTT. Translating it yields CASSLARGLGGELFF.

The count of this clone is one. The V and J genes are TRBV19 and TRBJ2-1; possibly TRBD2 for D (6 bases). The V gene's germline CDR1 is LNHDA and CDR2 SQIVND (reference sequence). Trimming removed 9 bases from V and 6 bases from J, with 12 bases in between. The CDR3 spans 12 residues. The CDR3 loop reads CASNYGGNEQFF. Here the CDR3 DNA reads TGTGCCAGCAACTACGGGGGCAATGAGCAGTTCTTC.

The chain combines TRBV30 with TRBJ1-2; no definite D call. CDR3 size: 13 residues. CDR1 GTSNPN and CDR2 SVGIG come from the germline V gene (reference sequence). V was clipped by 7 bases and J by 5 bases, with 17 bases between them. The CDR3 DNA sequence: TGTGCCTCCGGACTCCCCGATGGATATGGCTACACCTTC. Its translation: CASGLPDGYGYTF.

The chain employs TRBV25-1 and TRBJ1-1; D gene uncertain. In germline, CDR1 is MGHDK, CDR2 SYGVNS. V lost 4 bases to trimming and J lost 4 bases, with 13 bases between them. The CDR3 has 14 residues. Here the CDR3 DNA reads TGTGCCAGCAGTGCCTCACGAAGGGCCACTGAAGCTTTCTTT. Its protein is CASSASRRATEAFF. The full variable domain, rest sourced from reference TRBV25-1 and TRBJ1-1, is EADIYQTPRYLVIGTGKKITLECSQTMGHDKMYWYQQDPGMELHLIHYSYGVNSTEKGDLSSESTVSRIRTEHFPLTLESARPSHTSQYLCASSASRRATEAFFGQGTRLTVV.

The chain recombines TRBV4-1 with TRBJ2-3; D is unclear. Germline values: CDR1 MGHRA, CDR2 YSYEKL. The length of the CDR3 is 13 residues. V was clipped by 1 base and J by 3 bases, with 5 bases between them. CDR3 bases: TGCGCCAGCAGCCAAGTGCCTACAGATACGCAGTATTTT. Amino acids: CASSQVPTDTQYF.

This chain links TRBV7-9 with TRBJ2-7; D is uncertain. The CDR3 runs 12 residues. Germline CDR1 and CDR2: SEHNR and FQNEAQ (reference sequence). V was cut by 1 base and J by 3 bases, with 4 bases left in between. The CDR3 loop is CASSLGVYEQYF. Written as DNA, the CDR3 is TGTGCCAGCAGCTTAGGGGTCTACGAGCAGTACTTC.

This chain connects TRBV27 to TRBJ2-7, with D perhaps being TRBD1 or TRBD2 (6 bases each). From germline, CDR1 is MNHEY and CDR2 SMNVEV (reference sequence). The CDR3 totals 15 residues. With 6 bases removed from V and 0 bases from J, the gap between germline ends came to 15 bases. The CDR3 sequence is CASRTKGGFSYEQYF. The CDR3 DNA reads TGTGCCAGCAGAACAAAAGGGGGGTTCTCCTACGAGCAGTACTTC.

The V gene is TRBV28, the J gene TRBJ1-5, with D possibly TRBD1 on 5 matching bases. The ends were cut back, 3 bases at V and 5 bases at J, with 14 bases in the middle. The CDR3 totals 15 residues. CDR1 is MDHEN and CDR2 is SYDVKM in the germline V gene. The CDR3 is CASSLRGVNYQPQHF. The DNA of the CDR3 is TGTGCCAGCAGTTTGCGGGGGGTTAACTATCAGCCCCAGCATTTT. Variable domain in full (rest from reference TRBV28 and TRBJ1-5): DVKVTQSSRYLVKRTGEKVFLECVQDMDHENMFWYRQDPGLGLRLIYFSYDVKMKEKGDIPEGYSVSREKKERFSLILESASTNQTSMYLCASSLRGVNYQPQHFGDGTRLSIL.